The 15 T cell receptor beta chains below come from one sample, sequenced in a study of control samples from healthy donors and cancer patients. Sequenced by immunoSEQ multiplex PCR; TCRdb stores in-frame clones only, minus some. In the table there are approximately 150,000 clones, about nine tenths of which are singletons. The sample was blood. The receptors stem from a woman aged 40 to 55 in good health.

The chain employs TRBV2 and TRBJ1-4; 7 nucleotides align to TRBD1. From germline, CDR1 is SNHLY and CDR2 FYNNEI. V was clipped by 2 bases and J by 14 bases; unmatched bases: 11. This CDR3 region has 14 residues. DNA for the CDR3: TGTGCCAGCAGTGAAATGCAAGGGGGCCAGAGGCTGTTTTTT. It translates to CASSEMQGGQRLFF. The full variable domain, with the rest looked up from reference TRBV2 and TRBJ1-4, is EPEVTQTPSHQVTQMGQEVILRCVPISNHLYFYWYRQILGQKVEFLVSFYNNEISEKSEIFDDQFSVERPDGSNFTLKIRSTKLEDSAMYFCASSEMQGGQRLFFGSGTQLSVL.

The V call is TRBV7-2, the J call TRBJ1-3; D ambiguous. The V gene's germline CDR1 is SGHTA and CDR2 FQGNSA. The CDR3 runs to 12 residues. Deletions cut 4 bases from V and 10 bases from J, with 11 bases between. As DNA, the CDR3 is TGTGCCAGCAGCTCAGCGTCGGGTACCATATATTTT. This codes for CASSSASGTIYF.

The table lists this clone with a count of one. The genes are TRBV5-4 and TRBJ2-7; 7 positions match TRBD1. V dropped 4 bases and J dropped 0; count of bases not matched to a gene: 10. CDR1 and CDR2 (germline): SGHNT, YYREEE (reference sequence). The CDR3 is made up of 16 amino acids. CDR3 in DNA: TGTGCCAGCAGCCGCATTACGACAGGGAGCTCCTACGAGCAGTACTTC. Its protein product is CASSRITTGSSYEQYF.

The chain uses TRBV19 and TRBJ1-1; D uncertain. V gave up 0 bases and J gave up 6 bases, with 5 bases separating them. Germline CDR1 and CDR2: LNHDA and SQIVND (reference sequence). The CDR3 is 12 amino acids. The CDR3 spells CASSIDLSEAFF. Here the CDR3 DNA reads TGTGCCAGTAGTATAGATCTATCTGAAGCTTTCTTT.

This sequence joins TRBV25-1 and TRBJ2-1; D gene ambiguous. The V and J ends lost 6 bases and 0 bases respectively, with 6 bases between them. The CDR3 totals 13 residues. CDR1 is MGHDK, CDR2 SYGVNS, per germline. The CDR3 nucleotides are TGTGCCAGCAGCGTCATCTCCTACAATGAGCAGTTCTTC. This encodes CASSVISYNEQFF.

The rearrangement joins TRBV19 to TRBJ1-3; D unresolved. Germline-derived CDR1 and CDR2 are LNHDA and SQIVND (reference sequence). CDR3 length: 16 amino acids. Between the trimmed V and J ends, which lost 6 bases and 4 bases, there was a span of 19 bases. The CDR3: CASSVNNEAGGNTIYF. The CDR3, as DNA: TGTGCCAGTAGCGTTAACAATGAAGCGGGAGGAAACACCATATATTTT.

V is TRBV5-6 and J is TRBJ1-1; no definite D call. Trimming stripped 2 bases from V and 11 bases from J, with 19 bases between. Germline CDR1 is SGHDT and CDR2 is YYEEEE. The CDR3 contains 14 residues. CDR3 protein: CASSFQVVGLEAFF. For the CDR3, the DNA is TGTGCCAGCAGCTTTCAAGTAGTGGGGTTAGAGGCTTTCTTT.

The chain combines TRBV27 with TRBJ1-2; D is perhaps TRBD1 (5 bases). The V gene's germline CDR1 is MNHEY and CDR2 SMNVEV (reference sequence). V was clipped by 4 bases and J by 8 bases, with 20 bases between them. The CDR3 sequence is 15 residues long. Here the CDR3 DNA reads TGTGCCAGCAGTTCCCCCGGGACGGCTGGTTGGGGCTACACCTTC. This encodes CASSSPGTAGWGYTF.

The chain is built from TRBV2 and TRBJ2-3, with D perhaps matching TRBD1 (6 bases). Deletions cut 5 bases from V and 3 bases from J, with 15 bases between. The CDR3 spans 15 residues. Germline-derived CDR1 and CDR2 are SNHLY and FYNNEI. The CDR3 spells CASSTGTPETDTQYF. The CDR3 DNA reads TGTGCCAGCAGTACCGGGACACCCGAAACAGATACGCAGTATTTT.

The chain carries TRBV7-3 and TRBJ2-3; D gene uncertain. Germline V gene data show CDR1 as SGHTA and CDR2 as FQGTGA. The V gene lost 5 bases and the J gene lost 2 bases, with 14 bases spanning the gap. The CDR3 sequence is 15 residues long. DNA of the CDR3: TGTGCCAGCAGCCCCAGGAAGGGAACCACAGATACGCAGTATTTT. It yields the protein CASSPRKGTTDTQYF.

V and J are TRBV7-3 and TRBJ2-6, with D uncertain. This CDR3 has 14 residues. Germline-derived CDR1 and CDR2 are SGHTA and FQGTGA. The germline V and J ends were trimmed by 2 bases and 3 bases, with 5 bases remaining between them. The CDR3 DNA reads as TGTGCCAGCAGCTTAGGGCATGGGGCCAACGTCCTGACTTTC. Protein: CASSLGHGANVLTF.

The chain carries TRBV2 and TRBJ1-2, with 10 bases lining up with TRBD1. CDR3 size: 15 residues. The germline V gene has CDR1 SNHLY and CDR2 FYNNEI. V trimming: 10 bases; J trimming: 8 bases; junction bases outside the gene matches: 16. As DNA, the CDR3 is TGTGCCACCCAGGTCACGGGACAGGGGTTAGGAGGCTACACCTTC. Translated: CATQVTGQGLGGYTF.

The chain couples TRBV7-8 to TRBJ2-5; 8 positions agree with TRBD2. This CDR3 contains 19 residues. Trimming removed 0 bases from V and 6 bases from J; junction bases left unmatched: 18. Germline CDR1 is SGHVS and CDR2 is FQNEAQ. CDR3 sequence: CASSLAVQVFQSGGKTQYF. CDR3 DNA sequence: TGTGCCAGCAGCTTAGCTGTTCAAGTCTTCCAGAGCGGGGGTAAGACCCAGTACTTC.

CDR3 nucleotides: TGTGCCAGCAGGGAACCACCAGGGGGAGAGTACAATGAGCAGTTCTTC. It is translated as CASREPPGGEYNEQFF. The gene calls are TRBV7-2 and TRBJ2-1; 7 bases fit TRBD1. Germline V gene data show CDR1 as SGHTA and CDR2 as FQGNSA. The CDR3 has 16 residues. V shed 6 bases and J 4 bases; nucleotides not matched to a gene: 12.

The rearrangement joins TRBV2 to TRBJ2-7; D gene ambiguous. The CDR3 totals 14 residues. The germline V gene encodes CDR1 SNHLY and CDR2 FYNNEI. The ends were cut back, 5 bases at V and 4 bases at J, with 15 bases in the middle. CDR3 nucleotide sequence: TGTGCCAGCAGTTCTGGGCGGTCCTTTTACGAGCAGTACTTC. Residues: CASSSGRSFYEQYF.